These 8 T cell receptor beta chains share one sample of origin, sequenced in a study of T cells in women clearing cervical HPV infection. Clones were read by immunoSEQ multiplex PCR, and TCRdb kept only the in-frame ones, dropping some. The table for this sample gives about 48,000 clones. The specimen was blood buffy coat. The source of these receptors is a woman between 18 and 69 years old with a cervical HPV16 infection that either progressed to CIN3+ or cleared (not recorded which).

On this clone: The read terminates 3 residues before the CDR3 end, so the remaining end is supplied by the germline J gene. Other DNA sequences in the same sample also yield this CDR3. The V and J genes are TRBV18 and TRBJ2-5; unclear D gene. This CDR3 has 15 amino acids. V was clipped by 1 base and J by 1 base, with 10 bases between them. Germline loops: CDR1 KGHSH, CDR2 LQKENI. CDR3 loop: CASSPQPGSQETQYF. Incomplete CDR3 DNA: TGTGCCAGCTCACCACAGCCAGGTAGCCAAGAGACC.

With regard to this clone: Coverage ceases 3 residues before the CDR3 finishes, and the germline J gene fills in the end. The gene calls are TRBV7-6 and TRBJ2-3; TRBD1 matches 8 bases. This CDR3 is built from 15 residues. V shed 2 bases, J shed 3 bases, and the junction held 4 bases outside the gene matches. Germline V lookup: CDR1 SGHVS, CDR2 FNYEAQ. CDR3 DNA (partial): TGTGCCAGCAGCTTACGGACAGGGATTACAGATACG. Translated: CASSLRTGITDT. The complete CDR3 protein is CASSLRTGITDTQYF.

In the case of this clone: The CDR3 end is not reached by the read, which stops 3 residues before it; the germline J gene fills it in. The rearrangement joins TRBV28 to TRBJ2-3; perhaps TRBD2 as D (6 bases). CDR1 is MDHEN, CDR2 SYDVKM, per germline. Between the trimmed V and J ends, which lost 8 bases and 6 bases, there was a span of 18 bases. The CDR3 contains 14 residues. Incomplete CDR3 DNA: TGTGCCAGCTGCTCGCTAGCGAGCTTGGATACG. This sequence encodes CASCSLASLDT. From start to end, the CDR3 is CASCSLASLDTQYF.

Points on this clone: The read halts 3 residues ahead of the CDR3 end, with the missing end drawn from the germline J gene. The V gene is TRBV12-5, the J gene TRBJ1-5; D is unclear. The germline V and J ends were trimmed by 1 base and 6 bases, with 7 bases remaining between them. The CDR3 sequence is 13 residues long. Per the germline V gene, CDR1 is LGHNT and CDR2 is FRNRAP. The CDR3 protein is CASGLAPSQPQHF. The sequenced CDR3 bases are TGTGCTAGTGGTTTGGCCCCTTCTCAGCCC.

About this clone: The CDR3 is cut off 3 residues early in the read; its end comes from the germline J gene. This rearrangement joins TRBV20-1 to TRBJ2-1; 10 nucleotides align to TRBD2. The length of the CDR3 is 15 residues. In germline, CDR1 is DFQATT, CDR2 SNEGSKA (reference sequence). V shed 5 bases and J 7 bases; nucleotides not matched to a gene: 11. The sequenced CDR3 bases are TGCAGTGCTCCCTCAGCAGGACTAGCGGAAAATGAG. This gives the protein CSAPSAGLAENE. The complete CDR3 reads CSAPSAGLAENEQFF.

This chain's CDR3 is CASSPQGLAGVTQYF. CDR3 DNA (partial): TGTGCCAGCAGCCCTCAGGGACTAGCGGGGGTAACC. The rearrangement uses TRBV7-2 and TRBJ2-5, with 14 bases aligning to TRBD2. The read halts 3 residues ahead of the CDR3 end, with the missing end drawn from the germline J gene. Looked up from germline, CDR1 is SGHTA and CDR2 is FQGNSA. The CDR3 is 15 amino acids.

Worth noting for this clone: From the germline J gene comes the end of the CDR3, since the read stops 3 residues before it. The rearrangement joins TRBV20-1 to TRBJ1-5, with no clear D. Between the trimmed V and J ends, which lost 3 bases and 3 bases, there was a span of 9 bases. The CDR3 runs 13 residues. CDR1 is DFQATT, CDR2 SNEGSKA, per germline (reference sequence). The covered CDR3 bases are TGCAGTGCTAGTCCGGGTCTCAATCAGCCC. Its translation is CSASPGLNQP. The CDR3 in full is CSASPGLNQPQHF.

Remarks on this clone: The read stops 3 residues short of the end of the CDR3; the missing end is completed from the germline J gene. This sequence joins TRBV5-1 and TRBJ2-5, with D possibly TRBD1 on 7 matching bases. Germline lookup yields CDR1 SGHRS and CDR2 YFSETQ. Trimming took off 4 bases at V and 5 bases at J, with 18 bases between the two ends. The CDR3 is made up of 15 amino acids. Partial CDR3 DNA: TGCGCCAGCAGCCGGGCGTCAGGGGGGAGGGAGACC. The encoded protein is CASSRASGGRET. Given in full, the CDR3 is CASSRASGGRETQYF.